The 21 T cell receptor beta chains given below trace back to one sample, sequenced in a study of glioma-infiltrating T cells. Using RNA template, CDR3s of TCR alpha and beta were amplified with iRepertoire arm-PCR. TCRdb reprocessed the multiplex PCR reads with MiXCR, giving one entry per CDR3 protein. The sample has 300,000 to 450,000 distinct CDR3 sequences; roughly two fifths are singletons. The sequenced sample was glioma tissue, nonneoplastic brain tissue, or PBMCs (not recorded which). The receptors here all came from a human donor with low-grade glioma or glioblastoma, undergoing nonglioma brain surgery, or in good health (not recorded which).

Note on this clonotype: Being one base from a much bigger clone, this may be a read error. The chain links TRBV6-6 to TRBJ2-5; D unclear. The CDR3 is 11 amino acids. Germline V lookup: CDR1 MNHNY, CDR2 SVGAGI (reference sequence). The CDR3: CTSSYPETQYF. The DNA of the CDR3 is TGTACCAGCAGTTACCCAGAGACCCAGTACTTC.

This clonotype appeared a few times. The chain joins TRBV4-2 to TRBJ2-1, with 7 positions matching TRBD2. Per the germline V gene, CDR1 is LGHNA and CDR2 is YNFKEQ. V lost 0 bases, J lost 2 bases, and 4 bases stayed unmatched. The CDR3 length is 16 residues. CDR3 DNA: TGTGCCAGCAGCCAAGAAGGCGGGAGCGCCTACAATGAGCAGTTCTTC. Protein sequence: CASSQEGGSAYNEQFF.

A remark on this clonotype: One end of the junction varies from germline; a read error may be responsible. The CDR3 DNA is TGTGCCAGCGACGCGGGAGTCACCGTGGAGCTGTTTTTT. Its protein is CASDAGVTVELFF. The chain joins TRBV2 to TRBJ2-2; 7 nucleotides line up with TRBD2. Germline V gene data show CDR1 as SNHLY and CDR2 as FYNNEI. The CDR3 spans 13 residues.

The chain recombines TRBV24-1 with TRBJ1-5; D is ambiguous. Germline CDR1 KGHDR, CDR2 SFDVKD. The CDR3 loop spans 14 amino acids. Between the trimmed V and J ends, which lost 4 bases and 6 bases, there was a span of 12 bases. CDR3 loop: CATSELGHSQPQHF. The CDR3 DNA sequence: TGTGCCACCAGTGAACTGGGCCACAGTCAGCCCCAGCATTTT.

Ten or more counts support this clonotype. The rearrangement uses TRBV20-1 and TRBJ2-3; D is perhaps TRBD1 or TRBD2 (5 bases each). The CDR3 spans 14 residues. The V end lost 8 bases, the J end lost 0 bases, and 15 bases lay between the germline ends. Germline-derived CDR1 and CDR2 are DFQATT and SNEGSKA (reference sequence). The CDR3, as DNA: TGCAGTACCCGGGACCGCGCGAGCACAGATACGCAGTATTTT. Translation: CSTRDRASTDTQYF.

The rearrangement uses TRBV4-1 and TRBJ2-5, with D unclear. There are 14 residues in the CDR3. Germline V gene sequence: CDR1 MGHRA, CDR2 YSYEKL. Between the trimmed V and J ends, which lost 3 bases and 7 bases, there was a span of 15 bases. For the CDR3, the DNA is TGCGCCAGCAGCCAGTTCCAAAGCCTCGGGACCCAGTACTTC. It translates to CASSQFQSLGTQYF.

The sample holds a few counts of this clonotype. The chain is built from TRBV7-9 and TRBJ2-3, with 10 bases matching TRBD2. Losses at the gene ends were 0 bases for V and 4 bases for J; bases not matched to a gene: 4. Germline CDR1 SEHNR, CDR2 FQNEAQ (reference sequence). CDR3 length: 16 amino acids. CDR3 DNA sequence: TGTGCCAGCAGCTTAGCGAGCGGGAGGGCCTCAGATACGCAGTATTTT. Translated, it gives CASSLASGRASDTQYF.

The CDR3 DNA sequence: TGTGCCACCAGTGATCCGGGACAGGGGGCAAATGAGCAGTTCTTC. Protein: CATSDPGQGANEQFF. This rearrangement joins TRBV24-1 to TRBJ2-1; 12 nucleotides match TRBD1. The germline V gene has CDR1 KGHDR and CDR2 SFDVKD. With V trimmed by 3 bases and J by 7 bases, 3 bases remained unmatched. The CDR3 runs 15 residues.

This clonotype was seen only a few times. Here the CDR3 reads CASSLALAGPSDTQYF. The CDR3 DNA reads as TGTGCCAGCAGCTTAGCACTAGCGGGTCCGTCAGATACGCAGTATTTT. This chain links TRBV7-6 with TRBJ2-3; the match to TRBD2 covers 9 bases. The V and J ends lost 0 bases and 4 bases, in that order; junction bases with no gene match: 5. The CDR3 runs 16 residues. The germline gives CDR1 SGHVS, CDR2 FNYEAQ.

On this clonotype: A much bigger clone sits one base away, suggesting this may be a read error. The final CDR3 position lacks the conserved phenylalanine or tryptophan, pointing to a likely read error. The chain uses TRBV20-1 and TRBJ1-2; 8 nucleotides match TRBD1. J was trimmed by 4 bases and V by 6 bases; bases with no gene match: 7. The CDR3 spans 13 residues. Germline CDR1 DFQATT, CDR2 SNEGSKA (reference sequence). The CDR3 DNA follows: TGCAGTGCCCGGGACAGGCGTAGCTATGGCTACACCTAC. Its translation: CSARDRRSYGYTY.

This clonotype was counted a few times. The chain is built from TRBV20-1 and TRBJ2-3, with D possibly being TRBD2 (5 bases). There are 13 residues in the CDR3. Germline V gene data show CDR1 as DFQATT and CDR2 as SNEGSKA (reference sequence). Trimming removed 5 bases from V and 2 bases from J, with 11 bases in between. CDR3 DNA: TGCAGTGCTCTGGACTCGTACACAGATACGCAGTATTTT. Protein sequence: CSALDSYTDTQYF.

The chain has TRBV13 and TRBJ2-7, with TRBD2 as a possible D gene (6 bases). V was cut by 5 bases and J by 0 bases, with 17 bases left in between. Looked up from germline, CDR1 is PRHDT and CDR2 is FYEKMQ (reference sequence). This CDR3 is built from 16 residues. CDR3 bases: TGTGCCAGCAGCCGCTACGGGGGAACCGACTCCTACGAGCAGTACTTC. This codes for CASSRYGGTDSYEQYF.

A few counts support this clonotype. V and J are TRBV28 and TRBJ2-2; 9 nucleotides line up with TRBD1. V lost 6 bases to trimming and J lost 0 bases; unmatched junction nucleotides: 2. The CDR3 sequence is 15 residues long. The germline gives CDR1 MDHEN, CDR2 SYDVKM. Here the CDR3 DNA reads TGTGCCAGCAGCTGGGACAGGGCGAACACCGGGGAGCTGTTTTTT. Amino acid sequence: CASSWDRANTGELFF.

J is TRBJ1-1 and V is TRBV20-1; a weak D match, TRBD1 (5 bases). Deletions cut 1 base from V and 4 bases from J, with 7 bases between. CDR1 and CDR2 (germline): DFQATT, SNEGSKA (reference sequence). The CDR3 runs to 12 residues. This chain's CDR3 is CSARGGGTEAFF. The DNA for the CDR3 is TGCAGTGCTAGAGGGGGGGGCACTGAAGCTTTCTTT.

This clonotype has just a few counts. The chain links TRBV5-1 to TRBJ2-1; no firm D call. This CDR3 is 14 amino acids long. With 0 bases removed from V and 5 bases from J, the gap between germline ends came to 9 bases. From germline, CDR1 is SGHRS and CDR2 YFSETQ. The CDR3 DNA sequence: TGCGCCAGCAGCTTGGAAAACGGAAACAATGAGCAGTTCTTC. It translates to CASSLENGNNEQFF.

As for this clonotype: Possible read error: a much larger clone is one base away. This sequence joins TRBV6-6 and TRBJ1-4; D remains unclear. The CDR3 consists of 16 residues. The V gene's germline CDR1 is MNHNY and CDR2 SVGAGI (reference sequence). The V end lost 0 bases, the J end lost 9 bases, and 17 bases lay between the germline ends. The CDR3 region has the DNA TGTGCCAGCAGTTACTCCGCGGGATGGAGTGATAAAAAACTGTTTTTT. Residues: CASSYSAGWSDKKLFF.

The chain employs TRBV20-1 and TRBJ1-6; D is uncertain. V shed 0 bases and J shed 6 bases, with 6 bases lying between them. The germline V gene has CDR1 DFQATT and CDR2 SNEGSKA (reference sequence). This CDR3 contains 13 residues. This chain's CDR3 is CSAREDPNSPLHF. The CDR3 DNA sequence: TGCAGTGCTAGAGAGGATCCTAATTCACCCCTCCACTTT.

This clonotype was found a few times. This chain uses TRBV6-1 with TRBJ2-7; 7 bases align to TRBD2. Germline CDR1 MNHNS, CDR2 SASEGT. This CDR3 comprises 13 residues. Germline trimming cut 7 bases from V and 3 bases from J; bases unmatched to any gene: 6. The CDR3 is CASKTSPYYEQYF. CDR3 nucleotide sequence: TGTGCCAGCAAGACTAGCCCCTACTACGAGCAGTACTTC.

This clonotype showed up just a few times. The chain couples TRBV4-1 to TRBJ1-1; 7 bases match TRBD1. The CDR3 is made up of 13 amino acids. Per germline, CDR1 MGHRA and CDR2 YSYEKL. V lost 6 bases and J lost 7; bases outside the gene matches: 8. The CDR3 loop reads CASSTRQGGEAFF. DNA of the CDR3: TGCGCCAGCAGTACCCGACAGGGAGGTGAAGCTTTCTTT.

A note on this clonotype: This could be a read error, since a much larger clone is one nucleotide away. The genes are TRBV6-5 and TRBJ2-7; TRBD2 matches 9 bases. Germline V gives CDR1 MNHEY, CDR2 SVGAGI. J was trimmed by 3 bases and V by 0 bases; bases with no gene match: 6. The CDR3 consists of 16 residues. In DNA, the CDR3 is TGTGCCAGCAGTTACTCCCTAGCGGGATGGATCTACGAGCAGTACTTC. Its translation: CASSYSLAGWIYEQYF.

The table lists this clonotype with a few counts. The chain uses TRBV28 and TRBJ2-7, with a weak D call TRBD2 (6 bases). V lost 0 bases and J 3 bases, leaving 6 bases between the germline ends. The CDR3 totals 13 residues. Looked up from germline, CDR1 is MDHEN and CDR2 is SYDVKM. The CDR3 is CASSLWGGYEQYF. Here the CDR3 DNA reads TGTGCCAGCAGTTTATGGGGGGGCTACGAGCAGTACTTC.